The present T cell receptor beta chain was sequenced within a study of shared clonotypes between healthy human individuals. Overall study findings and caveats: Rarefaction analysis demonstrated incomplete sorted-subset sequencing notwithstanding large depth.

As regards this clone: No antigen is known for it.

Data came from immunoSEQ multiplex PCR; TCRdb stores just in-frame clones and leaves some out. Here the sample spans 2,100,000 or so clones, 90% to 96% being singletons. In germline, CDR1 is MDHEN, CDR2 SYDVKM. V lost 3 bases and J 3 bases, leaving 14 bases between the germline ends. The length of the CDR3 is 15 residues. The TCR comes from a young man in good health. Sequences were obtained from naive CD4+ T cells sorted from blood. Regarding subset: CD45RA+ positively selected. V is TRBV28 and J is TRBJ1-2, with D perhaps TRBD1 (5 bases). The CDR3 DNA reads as TGTGCCAGCAGTTTGTGGACACACGAGGACTATGGCTACACCTTC. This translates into CASSLWTHEDYGYTF.